This note documents a single T cell receptor beta chain sequence. CDR3 length: 17 residues. CDR1 and CDR2 (germline): SNHLY, FYNNEI. The V gene end was trimmed by 2 bases and the J gene end by 3 bases; junction bases not matched to a gene: 9. This entry comes from a study of shared clonotypes between healthy human individuals. Assay: immunoSEQ multiplex PCR; the TCRdb copy retains only in-frame clones and omits some. The data contain some 1,400,000 clones, about 96% of them singletons. This TCR derives from a man younger than 45 in good health. The chain is built from TRBV2 and TRBJ2-4; 8 nucleotides agree with TRBD1. The specimen was naive CD4+ T cells sorted from blood. As for subset: CD45RA+ positively selected. The CDR3: CASSERTGLLGKNIQYF. For the CDR3, the DNA is TGTGCCAGCAGTGAACGGACAGGGTTGTTGGGCAAAAACATTCAGTACTTC.